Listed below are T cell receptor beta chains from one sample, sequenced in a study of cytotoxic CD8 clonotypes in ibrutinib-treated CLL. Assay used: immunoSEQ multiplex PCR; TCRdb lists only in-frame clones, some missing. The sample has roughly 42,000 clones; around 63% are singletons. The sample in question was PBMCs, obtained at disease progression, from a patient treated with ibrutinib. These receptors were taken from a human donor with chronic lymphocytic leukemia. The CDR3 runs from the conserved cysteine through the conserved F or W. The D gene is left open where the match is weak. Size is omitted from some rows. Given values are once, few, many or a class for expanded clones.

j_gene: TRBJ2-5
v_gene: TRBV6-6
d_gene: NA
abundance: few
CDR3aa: CASSYSQGVGQETQYF
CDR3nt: TGTGCCAGCAGTTACTCGCAAGGGGTGGGCCAAGAGACCCAGTACTTC

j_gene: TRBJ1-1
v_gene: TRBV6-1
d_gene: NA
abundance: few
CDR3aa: CASSLEGRAEAFF
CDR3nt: TGTGCCAGCAGTTTGGAGGGTAGGGCTGAAGCTTTCTTT

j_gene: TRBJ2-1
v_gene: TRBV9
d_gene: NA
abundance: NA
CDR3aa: CASSGDSYNEQFF
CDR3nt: TGTGCCAGCAGCGGTGATTCCTACAATGAGCAGTTCTTC

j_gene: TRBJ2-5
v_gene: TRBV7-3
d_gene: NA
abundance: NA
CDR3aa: CASSEQGETQYF
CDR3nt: TGTGCCAGCAGCGAACAGGGAGAGACCCAGTACTTC

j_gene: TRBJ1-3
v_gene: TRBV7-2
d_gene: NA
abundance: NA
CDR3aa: CASSLEQVRSGNTIYF
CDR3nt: TGTGCCAGCAGCTTAGAACAGGTTAGGAGTGGAAACACCATATATTTT

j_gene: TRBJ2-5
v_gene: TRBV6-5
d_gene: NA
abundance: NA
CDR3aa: CASTPRSQETQYF
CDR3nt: TGTGCCAGCACCCCGCGGAGCCAAGAGACCCAGTACTTC

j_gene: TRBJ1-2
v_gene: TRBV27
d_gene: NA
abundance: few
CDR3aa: CASSLGFEGYTF
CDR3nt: TGTGCCAGCAGTTTAGGGTTTGAAGGCTACACCTTC

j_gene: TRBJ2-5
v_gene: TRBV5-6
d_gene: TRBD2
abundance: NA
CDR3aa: CASSPWRLAGQETQYF
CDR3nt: TGTGCCAGCAGCCCATGGAGGCTAGCGGGACAAGAGACCCAGTACTTC

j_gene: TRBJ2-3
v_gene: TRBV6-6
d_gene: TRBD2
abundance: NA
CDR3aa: CASSYPAGADTQYF
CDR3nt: TGTGCCAGCAGTTACCCAGCGGGAGCAGATACGCAGTATTTT

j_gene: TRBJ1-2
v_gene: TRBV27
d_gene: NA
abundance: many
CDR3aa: CASSLSRAFLYGYTF
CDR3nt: TGTGCCAGCAGTTTATCAAGGGCCTTCCTCTATGGCTACACCTTC

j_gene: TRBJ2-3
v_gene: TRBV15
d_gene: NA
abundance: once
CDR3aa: CATSRGTTDTQYF
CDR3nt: TGTGCCACCAGCAGAGGGACCACAGATACGCAGTATTTT

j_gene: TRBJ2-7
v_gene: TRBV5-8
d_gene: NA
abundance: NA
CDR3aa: CASSPGPKWGEQYF
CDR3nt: TGTGCCAGCAGCCCGGGGCCTAAATGGGGCGAGCAGTACTTC

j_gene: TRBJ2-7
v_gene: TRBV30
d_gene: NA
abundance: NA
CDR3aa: CAWSVGNYYEQYF
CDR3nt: TGTGCCTGGAGTGTAGGGAATTACTACGAGCAGTACTTC

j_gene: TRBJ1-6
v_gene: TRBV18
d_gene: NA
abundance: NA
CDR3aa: CASSPPRILPNSPLHF
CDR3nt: TGTGCCAGCTCACCTCCACGGATCCTCCCGAATTCACCCCTCCACTTT

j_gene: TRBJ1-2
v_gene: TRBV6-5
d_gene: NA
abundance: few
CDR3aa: CASRGGSGTLWGYTF
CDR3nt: TGTGCCAGCAGGGGGGGGAGCGGGACCTTGTGGGGCTACACCTTC

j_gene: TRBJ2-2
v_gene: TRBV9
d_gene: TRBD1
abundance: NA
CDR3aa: CASERSAGTGNTGELFF
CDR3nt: TGTGCCAGCGAGCGTAGTGCGGGGACAGGCAACACCGGGGAGCTGTTTTTT

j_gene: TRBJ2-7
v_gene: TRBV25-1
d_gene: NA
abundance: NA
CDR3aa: CASSRGSYEQYF
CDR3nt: TGTGCCAGCAGTCGGGGGAGCTACGAGCAGTACTTC

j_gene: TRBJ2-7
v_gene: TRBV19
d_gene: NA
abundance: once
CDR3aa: CASSTRVWGNSYEQYF
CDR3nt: TGTGCCAGTAGTACCCGAGTCTGGGGTAATTCCTACGAGCAGTACTTC

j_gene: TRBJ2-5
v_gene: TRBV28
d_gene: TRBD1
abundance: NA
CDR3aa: CASSLGGQGRETQYF
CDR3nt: TGTGCCAGCAGTTTGGGCGGACAGGGGAGAGAGACCCAGTACTTC

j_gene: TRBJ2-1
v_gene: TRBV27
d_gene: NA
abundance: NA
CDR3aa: CASRKGGYIYNEQFF
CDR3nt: TGTGCCAGCAGGAAGGGGGGTTACATCTACAATGAGCAGTTCTTC

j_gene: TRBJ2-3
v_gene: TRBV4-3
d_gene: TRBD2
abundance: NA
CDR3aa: CASSQESGRADKDTQYF
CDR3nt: TGCGCCAGCAGCCAAGAGAGCGGGAGGGCCGATAAAGATACGCAGTATTTT

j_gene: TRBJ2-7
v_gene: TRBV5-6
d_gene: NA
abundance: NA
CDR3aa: CASSLGLSPYEQYF
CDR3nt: TGTGCCAGCAGCTTAGGACTGTCCCCCTACGAGCAGTACTTC

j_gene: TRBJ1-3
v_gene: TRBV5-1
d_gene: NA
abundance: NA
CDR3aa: CASSLEGLSSGNTIYF
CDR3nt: TGCGCCAGCAGCTTGGAGGGACTCAGCTCTGGAAACACCATATATTTT

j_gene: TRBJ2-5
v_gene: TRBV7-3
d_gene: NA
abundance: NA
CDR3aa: CASSLSETQYF
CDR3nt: TGTGCCAGCAGCTTATCGGAGACCCAGTACTTC

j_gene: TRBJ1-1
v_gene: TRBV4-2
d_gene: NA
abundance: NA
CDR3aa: CASSQVYTGRNTEAFF
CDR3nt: TGTGCCAGCAGCCAGGTATACACAGGGAGGAACACTGAAGCTTTCTTT

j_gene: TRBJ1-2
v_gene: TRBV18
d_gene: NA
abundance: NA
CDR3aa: CASSPRYGAGENAGYTF
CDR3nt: TGTGCCAGCTCACCACGTTATGGGGCAGGGGAAAATGCTGGCTACACCTTC

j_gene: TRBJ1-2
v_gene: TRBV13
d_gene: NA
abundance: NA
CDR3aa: CASSLVDKGVGYTF
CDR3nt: TGTGCCAGCAGCTTAGTGGACAAGGGTGTCGGCTACACCTTC

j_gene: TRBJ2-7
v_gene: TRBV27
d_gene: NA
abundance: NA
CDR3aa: CASGLQFPSYEQYF
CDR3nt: TGTGCCAGCGGGTTACAATTTCCCTCCTACGAGCAGTACTTC

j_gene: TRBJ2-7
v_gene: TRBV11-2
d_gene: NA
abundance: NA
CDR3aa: CASRQDSLASYEQYF
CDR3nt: TGTGCCAGCAGACAAGACAGTTTAGCCTCCTACGAGCAGTACTTC

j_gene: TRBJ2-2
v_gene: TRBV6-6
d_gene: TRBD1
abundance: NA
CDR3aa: CASRQGEGELFF
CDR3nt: TGTGCCAGCCGACAGGGGGAAGGGGAGCTGTTTTTT

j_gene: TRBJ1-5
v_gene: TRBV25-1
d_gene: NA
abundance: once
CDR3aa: CASSPKGEGGQPQHF
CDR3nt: TGTGCCAGCAGCCCAAAGGGGGAGGGGGGTCAGCCCCAGCATTTT

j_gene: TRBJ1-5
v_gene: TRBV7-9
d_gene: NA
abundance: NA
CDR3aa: CASSPGQSDQPQHF
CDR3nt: TGTGCCAGCAGCCCGGGACAATCAGATCAGCCCCAGCATTTT

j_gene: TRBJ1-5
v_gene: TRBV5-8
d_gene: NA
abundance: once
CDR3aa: CASSLARAPNQPQHF
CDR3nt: TGTGCCAGCAGCTTGGCCAGGGCCCCCAATCAGCCCCAGCATTTT

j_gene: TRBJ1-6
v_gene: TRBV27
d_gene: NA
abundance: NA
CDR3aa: CASSSDWFLHNSPLHF
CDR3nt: TGTGCCAGCAGTTCCGACTGGTTCCTACATAATTCACCCCTCCACTTT

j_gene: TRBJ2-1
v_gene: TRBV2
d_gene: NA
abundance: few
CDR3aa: CASSERRDGYNEQFF
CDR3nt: TGTGCCAGCAGTGAAAGGCGGGACGGCTACAATGAGCAGTTCTTC

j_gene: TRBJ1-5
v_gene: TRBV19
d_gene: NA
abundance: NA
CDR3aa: CASSTGGGLLNQPQHF
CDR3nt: TGTGCCAGTAGTACAGGAGGGGGGTTGTTAAATCAGCCCCAGCATTTT

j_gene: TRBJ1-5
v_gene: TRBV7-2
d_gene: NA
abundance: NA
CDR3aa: CASSLWQANQPQHF
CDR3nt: TGTGCCAGCAGCTTATGGCAGGCCAATCAGCCCCAGCATTTT

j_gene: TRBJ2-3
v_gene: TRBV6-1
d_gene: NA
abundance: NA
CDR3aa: CASSERGGISPDTQYF
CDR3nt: TGTGCCAGCAGTGAACGGGGCGGGATTAGCCCAGATACGCAGTATTTT

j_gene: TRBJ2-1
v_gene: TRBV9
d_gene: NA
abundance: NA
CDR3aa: CASSEGTGLNEQFF
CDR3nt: TGTGCCAGCAGCGAGGGGACGGGACTCAATGAGCAGTTCTTC

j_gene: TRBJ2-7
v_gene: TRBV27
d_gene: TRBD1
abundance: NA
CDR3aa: CASSGGQGHEQYF
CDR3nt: TGTGCCAGCAGTGGCGGACAGGGCCACGAGCAGTACTTC

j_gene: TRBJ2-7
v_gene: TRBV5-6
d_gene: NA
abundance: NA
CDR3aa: CASCGAAAGSYEQYF
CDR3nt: TGTGCCAGCTGCGGGGCTGCGGCGGGATCTTACGAGCAGTACTTC

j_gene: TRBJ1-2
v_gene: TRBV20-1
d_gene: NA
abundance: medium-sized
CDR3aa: CSASDNYGYTF
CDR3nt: TGCAGTGCTAGTGACAACTATGGCTACACCTTC

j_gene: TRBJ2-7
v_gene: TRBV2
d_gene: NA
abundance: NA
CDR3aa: CASDTLPGVAYEQYF
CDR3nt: TGTGCCAGCGACACTTTACCGGGAGTGGCCTACGAGCAGTACTTC

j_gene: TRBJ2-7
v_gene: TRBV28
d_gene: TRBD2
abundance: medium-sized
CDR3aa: CASSPPEREGYEQYF
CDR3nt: TGTGCCAGCAGTCCCCCGGAGCGGGAGGGGTACGAGCAGTACTTC

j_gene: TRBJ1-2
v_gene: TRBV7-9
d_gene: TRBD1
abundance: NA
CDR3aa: CASSLAMGAKGALGGYTF
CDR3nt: TGTGCCAGCAGCTTAGCGATGGGTGCTAAGGGGGCGCTCGGTGGCTACACCTTC

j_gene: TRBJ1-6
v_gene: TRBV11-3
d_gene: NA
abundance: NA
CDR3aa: CASSLDRERYSPLHF
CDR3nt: TGTGCCAGCAGCTTAGATCGAGAGCGATATTCACCCCTCCACTTT

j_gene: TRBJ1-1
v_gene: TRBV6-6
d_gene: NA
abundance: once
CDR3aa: CASNQPLTSTNTEAFF
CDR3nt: TGTGCCAGCAATCAGCCCCTGACATCGACGAACACTGAAGCTTTCTTT

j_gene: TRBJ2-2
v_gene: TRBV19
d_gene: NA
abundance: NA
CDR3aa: CASTSPRGRNTGELFF
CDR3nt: TGTGCCAGTACCTCACCTCGGGGGAGGAACACCGGGGAGCTGTTTTTT